Each of the 10 T cell receptor beta chains below was sequenced from the same sample in a study of metastatic and nonmetastatic thyroid tumors. With MiXCR, TCRdb called clones anew from the PCR reads. The sample contains 9,000 to 13,000 clones, around 12% of which appear only once. Thyroid surgery had not been preceded by any treatment in any patient. Sequencing was performed on blood. Receptors were obtained from a female donor with papillary thyroid cancer or a benign thyroid nodule (not recorded which). Some clones in this sample may be carry-over from other donors' samples.

This clone is judged medium-sized. The rearrangement joins TRBV30 to TRBJ2-3; D is ambiguous. The germline V and J ends were trimmed by 0 bases and 2 bases, with 6 bases remaining between them. The CDR3 loop spans 13 amino acids. Germline CDR1 is GTSNPN and CDR2 is SVGIG (reference sequence). The CDR3 loop reads CAWSVLSTDTQYF. The CDR3 DNA sequence: TGTGCCTGGAGTGTACTGTCCACAGATACGCAGTATTTT.

This clone was counted at least ten times. J is TRBJ1-1 and V is TRBV15; D unclear. The CDR3 runs to 12 residues. The ends were cut back, 1 base at V and 11 bases at J, with 11 bases in the middle. In germline, CDR1 is LNHNV, CDR2 YYDKDF (reference sequence). CDR3 sequence reads: CATSRGEGRAFF. The CDR3 nucleotides are TGTGCCACCAGCAGAGGAGAGGGTCGGGCTTTCTTT. The variable domain in full, with the rest retrieved from reference TRBV15 and TRBJ1-1, is DAMVIQNPRYQVTQFGKPVTLSCSQTLNHNVMYWYQQKSSQAPKLLFHYYDKDFNNEADTPDNFQSRRPNTSFCFLDIRSPGLGDTAMYLCATSRGEGRAFFGQGTRLTVV.

By share of the sample, this clone is medium-sized (0.01 to 0.1%). Other DNA sequences in this sample translate to the same CDR3. V and J are TRBV5-1 and TRBJ1-6; TRBD1 aligns across 9 bases. V lost 4 bases and J lost 6; bases outside the gene matches: 5. This CDR3 has 15 residues. The germline CDR1 and CDR2 sequences are SGHRS and YFSETQ. In nucleotides, the CDR3 is TGCGCCAGCAGCCTAAGGGACAGGGCTAATTCACCCCTCCACTTT. Translation gives CASSLRDRANSPLHF.

This clone was seen at least ten times. The rearrangement uses TRBV24-1 and TRBJ2-1; possible D gene TRBD1, 7 bases. CDR3 length: 16 amino acids. Germline V gene lookup returns CDR1 KGHDR and CDR2 SFDVKD. The V end lost 5 bases, the J end lost 0 bases, and 13 bases lay between the germline ends. DNA of the CDR3: TGTGCCACCAGTGCAGGGGGGTTTGACTCCTACAATGAGCAGTTCTTC. Translating it yields CATSAGGFDSYNEQFF.

In this sample, this clone turned up many times. The CDR3 here is CASGRTGNTEAFF. Here the CDR3 DNA reads TGTGCCAGCGGCCGGACAGGGAACACTGAAGCTTTCTTT. The chain has TRBV11-3 and TRBJ1-1, with TRBD1 matching 7 bases. The CDR3 is made up of 13 amino acids. The junction had 4 bases not matched to a gene; V was cut back by 8 bases and J by 1 base. Looked up from germline, CDR1 is SGHNT and CDR2 is YENEEA.

This clone was seen many times. J is TRBJ2-7 and V is TRBV20-1; TRBD2 matches at 7 bases. The CDR3 has 12 residues. Germline V gene sequence: CDR1 DFQATT, CDR2 SNEGSKA (reference sequence). After removal of 0 bases from V and 4 bases from J, the junction contained 0 bases not matched to a gene. The DNA of the CDR3 is TGCAGTGCTAGAGAGCGGGAGTACGAGCAGTACTTC. Translation gives CSAREREYEQYF.

This clone has a handful of counts. The chain couples TRBV25-1 to TRBJ1-1; D gene ambiguous. From germline, CDR1 is MGHDK and CDR2 SYGVNS. The CDR3 spans 12 residues. V lost 1 base and J lost 1, with 1 base in between. CDR3 residues: CASSEWNTEAFF. CDR3 DNA: TGTGCCAGCAGTGAATGGAACACTGAAGCTTTCTTT.

This clone was recorded many times. V and J are TRBV15 and TRBJ1-1, with D possibly being TRBD1 (5 bases). The germline CDR1 and CDR2 sequences are LNHNV and YYDKDF (reference sequence). This CDR3 is 15 amino acids long. Trimming shortened V by 0 bases and J by 0 bases, and 8 bases separated the two germline ends. The CDR3 loop is CATSRDGGLNTEAFF. The CDR3 DNA is TGTGCCACCAGCAGAGATGGGGGTCTGAACACTGAAGCTTTCTTT.

In this sample, this clone is medium-sized. The chain joins TRBV19 to TRBJ1-5; D gene uncertain. Per germline, CDR1 LNHDA and CDR2 SQIVND (reference sequence). The CDR3 runs to 13 residues. Between the trimmed V and J ends, which lost 9 bases and 3 bases, there was a span of 12 bases. CDR3 DNA: TGTGCCAGCTCGGGAGTGCACAATCAGCCCCAGCATTTT. Amino acids: CASSGVHNQPQHF. The variable domain in full, completed from reference TRBV19 and TRBJ1-5, reads DGGITQSPKYLFRKEGQNVTLSCEQNLNHDAMYWYRQDPGQGLRLIYYSQIVNDFQKGDIAEGYSVSREKKESFPLTVTSAQKNPTAFYLCASSGVHNQPQHFGDGTRLSIL.

This clone has a count of ten or more. This chain joins TRBV4-2 and TRBJ2-6; 12 nucleotides agree with TRBD1. The CDR3 has 17 amino acids. Germline CDR1 is LGHNA and CDR2 is YNFKEQ. V lost 5 bases to trimming and J lost 3 bases; unmatched junction nucleotides: 5. The CDR3 protein is CASSTGQGAGGANVLTF. In DNA form, the CDR3 reads TGTGCCAGCAGCACGGGACAGGGGGCAGGTGGGGCCAACGTCCTGACTTTC.